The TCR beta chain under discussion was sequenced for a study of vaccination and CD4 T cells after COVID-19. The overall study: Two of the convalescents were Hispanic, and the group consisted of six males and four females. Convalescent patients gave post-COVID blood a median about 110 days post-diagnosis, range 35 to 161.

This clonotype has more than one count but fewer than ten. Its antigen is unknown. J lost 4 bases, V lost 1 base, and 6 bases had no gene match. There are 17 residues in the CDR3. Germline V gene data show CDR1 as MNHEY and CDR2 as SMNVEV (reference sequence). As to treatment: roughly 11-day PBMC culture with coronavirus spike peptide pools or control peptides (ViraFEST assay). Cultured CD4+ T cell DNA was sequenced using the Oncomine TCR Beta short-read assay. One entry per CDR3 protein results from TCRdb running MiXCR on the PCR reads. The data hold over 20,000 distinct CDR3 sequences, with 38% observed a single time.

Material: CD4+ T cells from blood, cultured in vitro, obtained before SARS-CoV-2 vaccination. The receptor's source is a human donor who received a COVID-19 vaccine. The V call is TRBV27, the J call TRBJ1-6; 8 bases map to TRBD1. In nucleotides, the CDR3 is TGTGCCAGCAGTTTATTTGGGACAGGTGAATATAATTCACCCCTCCACTTT. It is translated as CASSLFGTGEYNSPLHF.